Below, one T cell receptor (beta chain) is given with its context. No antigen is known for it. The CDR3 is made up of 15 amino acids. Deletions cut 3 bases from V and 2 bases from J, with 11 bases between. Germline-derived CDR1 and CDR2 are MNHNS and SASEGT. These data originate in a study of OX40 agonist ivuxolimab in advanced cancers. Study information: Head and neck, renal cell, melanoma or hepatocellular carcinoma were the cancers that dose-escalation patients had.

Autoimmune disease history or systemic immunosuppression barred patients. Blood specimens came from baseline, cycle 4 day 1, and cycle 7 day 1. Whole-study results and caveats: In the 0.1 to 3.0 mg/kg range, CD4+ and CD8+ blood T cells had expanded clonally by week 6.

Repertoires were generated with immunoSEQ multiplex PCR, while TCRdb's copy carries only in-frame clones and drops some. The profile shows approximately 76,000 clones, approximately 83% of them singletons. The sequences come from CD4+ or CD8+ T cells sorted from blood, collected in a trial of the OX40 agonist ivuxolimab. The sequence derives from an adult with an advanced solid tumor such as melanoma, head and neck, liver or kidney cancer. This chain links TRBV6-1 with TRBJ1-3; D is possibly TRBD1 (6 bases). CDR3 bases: TGTGCCAGCAGTGACTATACAGGGACTGGAAACACCATATATTTT. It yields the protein CASSDYTGTGNTIYF.